The 10 T cell receptor beta chains below come from one sample, sequenced in a study of T cell repertoires in cytomegalovirus infection. TCRdb re-analysed the reads in MiXCR, keeping a single row per CDR3 protein. The data show 740,000 or so distinct CDR3 sequences, roughly 36% seen once. The source material was PBMCs. The receptors stem from a human donor in good health (CMV status not recorded). Some clones in this sample may be carry-over from other donors' samples.

The chain links TRBV7-9 to TRBJ1-4; D gene ambiguous. Trimming stripped 5 bases from V and 0 bases from J, with 16 bases between. CDR3 size: 17 residues. From germline, CDR1 is SEHNR and CDR2 FQNEAQ (reference sequence). The CDR3 is CASSPDRPGSTNEKLFF. In DNA, the CDR3 is TGTGCCAGCAGCCCCGATCGTCCGGGGTCAACTAATGAAAAACTGTTTTTT.

The chain couples TRBV4-1 to TRBJ1-2; D is perhaps TRBD1 (6 bases). Trimming removed 1 base from V and 2 bases from J, with 20 bases in between. CDR3 length: 18 residues. Germline CDR1 is MGHRA and CDR2 is YSYEKL. CDR3 nucleotides: TGCGCCAGCAGCCAAGTGGTCGAGGGGGGGCGGAAAAACTATGGCTACACCTTC. The encoded protein is CASSQVVEGGRKNYGYTF.

The chain couples TRBV28 to TRBJ1-5; the D gene is possibly TRBD1 (5 bases). Germline V gives CDR1 MDHEN, CDR2 SYDVKM. The CDR3 loop spans 16 amino acids. V gave up 6 bases and J gave up 4 bases, with 19 bases separating them. The CDR3 reads CASRGRGRGGNQPQHF. The CDR3 nucleotides are TGTGCCAGCAGGGGCAGAGGACGGGGGGGAAATCAGCCCCAGCATTTT. Drawing the rest from reference TRBV28 and TRBJ1-5, the complete variable domain is DVKVTQSSRYLVKRTGEKVFLECVQDMDHENMFWYRQDPGLGLRLIYFSYDVKMKEKGDIPEGYSVSREKKERFSLILESASTNQTSMYLCASRGRGRGGNQPQHFGDGTRLSIL.

The chain joins TRBV5-8 to TRBJ1-4; D call uncertain. Germline-derived CDR1 and CDR2 are SGHTS and YDEGEE. This CDR3 region has 12 residues. Trimming shortened V by 4 bases and J by 8 bases, and 9 bases separated the two germline ends. CDR3 coding DNA: TGTGCCAGCAGCATCGACAAGGAAAAACTGTTTTTT. This gives the protein CASSIDKEKLFF.

V usage is TRBV4-2 and J usage is TRBJ2-3; 13 positions match TRBD2. V dropped 3 bases and J dropped 6; count of bases not matched to a gene: 6. Germline CDR1 is LGHNA and CDR2 is YNFKEQ. This CDR3 comprises 16 residues. The CDR3 loop is CASSQDGLAGADTQYF. In DNA form, the CDR3 reads TGTGCCAGCAGCCAGGACGGACTAGCGGGAGCGGATACGCAGTATTTT.

Of note for this clonotype: This may be a read error: a much more frequent sequence differs by one nucleotide. The V call is TRBV11-2, the J call TRBJ2-5; 8 bases align to TRBD1. From germline, CDR1 is SGHAT and CDR2 FQNNGV. The CDR3 has 14 residues. CDR3 sequence (DNA): TGTGCCAGCAGCTCCTGGACAGGGCCAGAGACCCATTACTTC. Translation: CASSSWTGPETHYF.

The V gene is TRBV20-1, the J gene TRBJ2-2, with 14 bases fitting TRBD2. Germline trimming cut 6 bases from V and 7 bases from J; bases unmatched to any gene: 7. Germline CDR1 reads DFQATT; CDR2 reads SNEGSKA (reference sequence). The CDR3 consists of 15 residues. CDR3 protein: CSAVGLAGVGGELFF. The CDR3 nucleotides read TGCAGTGCCGTGGGACTAGCGGGAGTAGGCGGGGAGCTGTTTTTT.

This clonotype was found a few times. This chain links TRBV19 with TRBJ2-5, with D perhaps TRBD1 (5 bases). The ends were cut back, 6 bases at V and 2 bases at J, with 13 bases in the middle. The CDR3 sequence is 14 residues long. CDR1 and CDR2 (germline): LNHDA, SQIVND (reference sequence). CDR3 coding DNA: TGTGCCAGTAGCCGCAGGGTCTTTCAAGAGACCCAGTACTTC. Amino acids: CASSRRVFQETQYF.

This clonotype was detected only once. This chain uses TRBV7-6 with TRBJ2-1; 7 bases agree with TRBD1. The CDR3 totals 15 residues. In germline, CDR1 is SGHVS, CDR2 FNYEAQ. V gave up 5 bases and J gave up 8 bases; unmatched junction bases: 12. In DNA form, the CDR3 reads TGTGCCAGCAGCACATATTCGACAGGGAGCGATGAGCAGTTCTTC. It translates to CASSTYSTGSDEQFF.

This clonotype was seen a handful of times. The chain combines TRBV20-1 with TRBJ1-1, with D tentatively TRBD1 (5 bases). Trimming removed 0 bases at V and 10 bases at J, with 15 bases between. Germline V gene lookup returns CDR1 DFQATT and CDR2 SNEGSKA (reference sequence). The CDR3 totals 13 residues. The DNA for the CDR3 is TGCAGTGCTAGAGACCCCCTCAGGGTTGGAGCTTTCTTT. As protein: CSARDPLRVGAFF.